Shown below are 10 T cell receptor beta chains from a single sample sequenced in a study of T-cell reconstitution after alpha-beta-depleted transplantation in children. During its preparation, the TCRbeta library received unique molecular identifiers. TCRdb re-called the PCR reads with MiXCR, one entry per CDR3 protein. The profile shows about 490,000 distinct CDR3 sequences, over 9.5% of them singletons. Sequences were derived from PBMCs, sampled before TCRalphabeta/CD19-depleted stem cell transplant. Receptor source: a child between 2 and 9 years old with inherited bone marrow failure, due to receive a stem cell transplant.

The sample holds many counts of this clonotype. The chain has TRBV7-6 and TRBJ2-1, with D tentatively TRBD1 (5 bases). This CDR3 contains 15 residues. Trimming pared 1 base from V and 4 bases from J, leaving 11 bases between. Germline V gene data show CDR1 as SGHVS and CDR2 as FNYEAQ. CDR3 nucleotide sequence: TGTGCCAGCAGCTTAGGGGCAGGGCAGTACAATGAGCAGTTCTTC. This translates into CASSLGAGQYNEQFF.

The sample holds many counts of this clonotype. The chain employs TRBV6-1 and TRBJ2-7; tentative D call: TRBD1 (5 bases). Germline-derived CDR1 and CDR2 are MNHNS and SASEGT. The ends were cut back, 7 bases at V and 0 bases at J, with 10 bases in the middle. The CDR3 contains 13 residues. The CDR3 spells CASNQGDSYEQYF. CDR3 nucleotides: TGTGCCAGCAATCAGGGCGACTCCTACGAGCAGTACTTC.

This chain links TRBV6-5 with TRBJ1-2, with 7 bases aligning to TRBD1. The CDR3 loop spans 15 amino acids. The V gene end was trimmed by 8 bases and the J gene end by 3 bases; junction bases not matched to a gene: 12. In germline, CDR1 is MNHEY, CDR2 SVGAGI. Here the CDR3 DNA reads TGTGCCAGCCGCCGAGACAGGGCCGGGGACTATGGCTACACCTTC. This encodes CASRRDRAGDYGYTF.

This clonotype has at least ten counts. The chain employs TRBV20-1 and TRBJ1-5, with a weak D call TRBD1 (6 bases). CDR1 DFQATT and CDR2 SNEGSKA come from the germline V gene (reference sequence). The CDR3 runs to 15 residues. V gave up 6 bases and J gave up 3 bases, with 18 bases separating them. CDR3 residues: CSAPRYGGPNQPQHF. DNA for the CDR3: TGCAGTGCCCCGAGGTACGGGGGCCCCAATCAGCCCCAGCATTTT.

V and J are TRBV27 and TRBJ2-2, with a possible D match to TRBD1 (5 bases). Germline V gives CDR1 MNHEY, CDR2 SMNVEV (reference sequence). The CDR3 consists of 14 residues. The V end was cut by 7 bases, the J end by 2 bases, with 11 bases between. CDR3 loop: CASTLDRNTGELFF. CDR3 DNA: TGTGCCAGCACCCTCGACAGAAACACCGGGGAGCTGTTTTTT.

In this sample, this clonotype turned up many times. The chain uses TRBV27 and TRBJ2-2, with D possibly matching TRBD2 (6 bases). This CDR3 is built from 15 residues. Trimming took 6 bases from V and 3 from J, leaving 14 bases between them. Germline V gives CDR1 MNHEY, CDR2 SMNVEV (reference sequence). DNA for the CDR3: TGTGCCAGCAGGACCGGGACTTCTGACACCGGGGAGCTGTTTTTT. This encodes CASRTGTSDTGELFF.

The rearrangement uses TRBV12-3 or TRBV12-4 and TRBJ1-6; D might be TRBD1 (5 bases). The V and J ends lost 7 bases and 7 bases respectively, with 14 bases between them. The CDR3 sequence is 14 residues long. In DNA, the CDR3 is TGTGCCAGCACCCAATTGCGGGGCAATTCACCCCTCCACTTT. Protein product: CASTQLRGNSPLHF.

This clonotype showed up many times. The CDR3 region has the DNA TGCAGCGCAATCCTCGGGCCTCTAGCGGGAGGGCCGGACGAGCAGTACTTC. Translating gives CSAILGPLAGGPDEQYF. This sequence joins TRBV29-1 and TRBJ2-7, with 12 bases that match TRBD2. Trimming at V came to 7 bases and at J to 5 bases, leaving 18 bases not matched to a gene. CDR1 is SQVTM and CDR2 is ANQGSEA in the germline V gene. The CDR3 extends over 17 amino acids.

The sample holds a few counts of this clonotype. This rearrangement joins TRBV4-3 to TRBJ2-7, with D hard to call. CDR1 and CDR2 from the germline V gene are LGHNA and YSLEER. The CDR3 loop spans 14 amino acids. V was pared by 2 bases and J by 3 bases, with 11 bases between. The CDR3 bases are TGCGCCAGCAGCCAAATTTGGGGTTTCTACGAGCAGTACTTC. This encodes CASSQIWGFYEQYF.

The chain employs TRBV30 and TRBJ2-7; TRBD1 agrees at 7 bases. Trimming removed 7 bases from V and 2 bases from J; junction bases left unmatched: 8. Germline assignment: CDR1 GTSNPN and CDR2 SVGIG (reference sequence). The CDR3 totals 13 residues. For the CDR3, the DNA is TGTGCCTCCGACAGGGTAGTCGCCTACGAGCAGTACTTC. It codes for CASDRVVAYEQYF.